This entry lists 16 T cell receptor beta chains sequenced from one sample in a study of patients and donors after allogeneic stem cell transplantation. TCRdb re-derived calls from the RT-PCR reads in MiXCR, one entry per CDR3 protein. The top ten hold 33% of the sample, which has some 200,000 distinct CDR3 sequences, less than 45% seen once. Sequenced: blood, either unsorted or a sorted T cell fraction (not recorded which). The source of these receptors is a human donor who was either an allogeneic HSCT recipient or a stem cell or donor lymphocyte infusion donor (not recorded which). It is not recorded whose cells these are; they may come from a transplant donor.

V and J are TRBV5-1 and TRBJ2-4, with D tentatively TRBD1 (6 bases). There are 17 residues in the CDR3. Deletions cut 1 base from V and 0 bases from J, with 14 bases between. In germline, CDR1 is SGHRS, CDR2 YFSETQ. The CDR3 coding sequence is TGCGCCAGCAGCTTGACACAGGGTAGACTAGCCAAAAACATTCAGTACTTC. Its translation is CASSLTQGRLAKNIQYF. The full variable domain, in which reference TRBV5-1 and TRBJ2-4 provide the parts outside the CDR3, is KAGVTQTPRYLIKTRGQQVTLSCSPISGHRSVSWYQQTPGQGLQFLFEYFSETQRNKGNFPGRFSGRQFSNSRSEMNVSTLELGDSALYLCASSLTQGRLAKNIQYFGAGTRLSVL.

The chain carries TRBV27 and TRBJ2-5; 8 bases are a match to TRBD2. CDR1 MNHEY and CDR2 SMNVEV come from the germline V gene (reference sequence). This CDR3 is built from 14 residues. The V segment lost 6 bases and the J segment 5 bases; nucleotides outside the gene matches: 8. This chain's CDR3 is CASSAGLAAETQYF. Written as DNA, the CDR3 is TGTGCCAGCAGCGCCGGACTAGCAGCGGAGACCCAGTACTTC.

The chain combines TRBV20-1 with TRBJ2-1, with 11 positions matching TRBD2. V lost 6 bases to trimming and J lost 5 bases; unmatched junction nucleotides: 3. CDR1 and CDR2 from the germline V gene are DFQATT and SNEGSKA (reference sequence). The CDR3 contains 13 residues. DNA for the CDR3: TGCAGTGCCGGGACTAGCGGAAACAATGAGCAGTTCTTC. This gives the protein CSAGTSGNNEQFF.

The genes are TRBV15 and TRBJ1-4; D is undetermined. Germline V gene lookup returns CDR1 LNHNV and CDR2 YYDKDF (reference sequence). There are 15 residues in the CDR3. Trimming left V 2 bases short and J 0 bases short, with 7 bases between. The CDR3 here is CATSRNYATNEKLFF. CDR3 nucleotides: TGTGCCACCAGCAGAAATTATGCAACTAATGAAAAACTGTTTTTT.

The chain uses TRBV5-5 and TRBJ2-5, with 8 nucleotides matching TRBD2. In germline, CDR1 is SGHKS, CDR2 YYEKEE (reference sequence). CDR3 length: 14 residues. Germline trimming cut 2 bases from V and 4 bases from J; bases unmatched to any gene: 4. The CDR3 DNA sequence: TGTGCCAGCAGCTTCGGACTAGCCGCAGAGACCCAGTACTTC. Encoded protein: CASSFGLAAETQYF.

This clonotype was detected a few times. The V gene is TRBV12-3 or TRBV12-4, the J gene TRBJ1-2; D is perhaps TRBD1 (6 bases). CDR3 size: 13 residues. V was pared by 6 bases and J by 3 bases, with 11 bases between. CDR3 DNA sequence: TGTGCCAGCAGCTCGGACAGCGACTATGGCTACACCTTC. It yields the protein CASSSDSDYGYTF.

V is TRBV12-3 or TRBV12-4 and J is TRBJ1-1, with TRBD1 identical over 10 bases. The CDR3 runs to 14 residues. The ends lost 6 bases at V and 8 bases at J; junction bases unmatched: 9. The CDR3 region is CASSTGTGVDEAFF. The DNA for the CDR3 is TGTGCCAGCAGCACCGGGACAGGGGTCGACGAAGCTTTCTTT.

This sequence joins TRBV9 and TRBJ2-1; D remains unclear. The CDR3 covers 15 residues. Germline V lookup: CDR1 SGDLS, CDR2 YYNGEE. The V end was cut by 0 bases, the J end by 7 bases, with 14 bases between. CDR3 in DNA: TGTGCCAGCAGCGTAGCAGCCACCCTGGGGAATGAGCAGTTCTTC. Encoded protein: CASSVAATLGNEQFF.

This chain links TRBV7-9 with TRBJ1-1; TRBD1 is a possible D gene (5 bases). V lost 0 bases to trimming and J lost 1 base, with 15 bases between them. Germline V gene lookup returns CDR1 SEHNR and CDR2 FQNEAQ (reference sequence). CDR3 length: 17 amino acids. The CDR3 DNA sequence: TGTGCCAGCAGCTTAGCAACGACGGGGCCATGGAACACTGAAGCTTTCTTT. This sequence encodes CASSLATTGPWNTEAFF.

There are a few counts of this clonotype. The chain recombines TRBV12-3 or TRBV12-4 with TRBJ1-5; D not certain. The ends were cut back, 1 base at V and 0 bases at J, with 13 bases in the middle. The CDR3 extends over 17 amino acids. The CDR3 sequence: CASSLGRKVYSNQPQHF. CDR3 DNA: TGTGCCAGCAGTTTAGGGAGGAAAGTATATAGCAATCAGCCCCAGCATTTT.

The chain combines TRBV2 with TRBJ2-3; 10 nucleotides match TRBD2. CDR3 size: 14 residues. The V segment lost 8 bases and the J segment 4 bases; nucleotides outside the gene matches: 6. The germline CDR1 and CDR2 sequences are SNHLY and FYNNEI. CDR3 sequence (DNA): TGTGCCAGCTCTAGCGGGAGAGTGTCAGATACGCAGTATTTT. Protein sequence: CASSSGRVSDTQYF.

This clonotype occurred many times. The chain recombines TRBV6-2 or TRBV6-3 with TRBJ2-3; D uncertain. The V and J ends lost 6 bases and 2 bases respectively, with 3 bases between them. Germline values: CDR1 MNHEY, CDR2 SVGEGT. This CDR3 contains 11 residues. The DNA for the CDR3 is TGTGCCAGCAGCGACACAGATACGCAGTATTTT. Translation gives CASSDTDTQYF.

This clonotype was observed a few times. The chain uses TRBV12-3 or TRBV12-4 and TRBJ1-2; tentative D call: TRBD1 (6 bases). Trimming left V 6 bases short and J 4 bases short, with 12 bases between. There are 13 residues in the CDR3. The CDR3 protein is CASRQGQLYGYTF. In nucleotides, the CDR3 is TGTGCCAGCAGACAAGGACAGCTCTATGGCTACACCTTC.

This clonotype was seen a few times. A much more abundant neighbour one base away suggests this may be a read error. The rearrangement links TRBV12-3 or TRBV12-4 to TRBJ1-1; no clear D gene. CDR3 size: 12 residues. V shed 3 bases and J shed 1 base, with 3 bases lying between them. CDR3 DNA sequence: TGTGCCAGCAGTTTTGCGAACACTGAAGCTTTCTTT. Its protein product is CASSFANTEAFF.

V usage is TRBV7-9 and J usage is TRBJ1-5, with 9 bases matching TRBD1. The junction had 4 bases not matched to a gene; V was cut back by 5 bases and J by 2 bases. CDR3 length: 15 amino acids. The germline V gene has CDR1 SEHNR and CDR2 FQNEAQ (reference sequence). The CDR3 nucleotides are TGTGCCAGCAGCCAGGGACAGGGCGGCAATCAGCCCCAGCATTTT. Amino acids: CASSQGQGGNQPQHF.

The chain is built from TRBV12-3 or TRBV12-4 and TRBJ2-3, with TRBD2 matching over 9 bases. This CDR3 is built from 16 residues. The junction had 11 bases not matched to a gene; V was cut back by 7 bases and J by 3 bases. In DNA, the CDR3 is TGTGCCAGCATTGGGCGGGAGGGCCCTCGGACAGATACGCAGTATTTT. This translates into CASIGREGPRTDTQYF.